These T cell receptor beta chains were read from a single sample in a study of T cells expressing NK-cell markers. Each CDR3 protein gets one entry in TCRdb, which reprocessed the 5' RACE reads and gives no DNA. Its table records some 110,000 distinct CDR3 sequences. Sequencing used blood T cells: a sorted CD56 or NKG2C T cell subset, CD4+ or CD8+ T cells, or bulk PBMC T cells (not recorded which). These TCRs come from a woman aged 18-70 years in good health. Each CDR3 is given with its conserved first and last residue.

V	J	length	CDR3
TRBV29-1	TRBJ2-1	11	CSVLAPNEQFF
TRBV7-2	TRBJ1-1	15	CASSLSSGMGLEAFF
TRBV29-1	TRBJ1-1	13	CSVSRGEGAEAFF
TRBV6-2/TRBV6-3	TRBJ2-3	17	CASSYSEPGTSTDTQYF
TRBV6-2/TRBV6-3	TRBJ2-7	13	CASSYSTPYEQYF
TRBV7-9	TRBJ2-7	14	CASSPPGSSYEQYF
TRBV3-1	TRBJ2-2	15	CASSQVGLGSRELFF
TRBV4-2	TRBJ2-3	17	CASSLKTSGGGTDTQYF
TRBV4-1	TRBJ2-1	13	CASGYSSYNEQFF
TRBV10-1	TRBJ1-1	14	CASQNREDGTEAFF
TRBV10-3	TRBJ2-5	15	CAIGKAGEGQETQYF
TRBV7-2	TRBJ2-3	14	CASSPTSGSDTQYF
TRBV27	TRBJ2-1	15	CASSLWGGPNNEQFF
TRBV5-1	TRBJ2-1	16	CASSLAIGGTYNEQFF
TRBV4-3	TRBJ2-1	16	CASSQWTSGVYNEQFF
TRBV5-1	TRBJ1-5	14	CASSLGPNNQPQHF
TRBV6-2/TRBV6-3	TRBJ2-3	15	CASTPLGLAADTQYF
TRBV15	TRBJ2-2	12	CATSSVAGELFF
TRBV10-3	TRBJ2-3	14	CAIKPSTNTDTQYF
TRBV11-2	TRBJ1-2	14	CASSSPLRGVGYTF
TRBV9	TRBJ2-7	16	CASSVGLAGVLAEQYF
TRBV15	TRBJ2-1	12	CATSRSPAEQFF
TRBV11-2	TRBJ2-2	16	CASSSVGTTNTGELFF
TRBV28	TRBJ2-6	15	CASSPTGSGANVLTF
TRBV19	TRBJ2-2	14	CASSLAHSGGELFF
TRBV15	TRBJ1-2	11	CATSSLGGYTF
TRBV7-9	TRBJ2-2	15	CASSLEGANTGELFF
TRBV20-1	TRBJ2-7	13	CSASMGLGYEQYF
TRBV11-1	TRBJ2-5	18	CASSLGIDGIIREETQYF
TRBV9	TRBJ1-4	15	CASSVGGATNEKLFF
TRBV27	TRBJ2-7	15	CASSWSGRGSYEQYF
TRBV4-3	TRBJ2-3	17	CASSQDTSGRPDLVQYF
TRBV7-9	TRBJ2-7	15	CASSIRPGTDEEQYF
TRBV20-1	TRBJ2-3	14	CSAQGQRRADTQYF
TRBV27	TRBJ2-3	16	CASSVLLAGGTDTQYF
TRBV29-1	TRBJ2-3	15	CSVESAQGDGDTQYF
TRBV29-1	TRBJ2-1	14	CSELLAGGLNEQFF
TRBV29-1	TRBJ1-5	12	CSVLLGSQPQHF
TRBV7-3	TRBJ2-1	15	CASSLIRDAYNEQFF
TRBV10-1	TRBJ2-3	14	CASSESRPTDTQYF
TRBV4-2	TRBJ2-2	13	CASSFANTGELFF
TRBV4-1	TRBJ1-1	15	CASSHTRQGGTEAFF
TRBV7-9	TRBJ2-1	17	CASSRRDEQGKYNEQFF
TRBV12-3/TRBV12-4	TRBJ2-4	17	CASSFRVGGAVKNIQYF
TRBV13	TRBJ2-3	15	CATSGGDRDTDTQYF
TRBV6-6	TRBJ1-1	13	CASSPIPNTEAFF